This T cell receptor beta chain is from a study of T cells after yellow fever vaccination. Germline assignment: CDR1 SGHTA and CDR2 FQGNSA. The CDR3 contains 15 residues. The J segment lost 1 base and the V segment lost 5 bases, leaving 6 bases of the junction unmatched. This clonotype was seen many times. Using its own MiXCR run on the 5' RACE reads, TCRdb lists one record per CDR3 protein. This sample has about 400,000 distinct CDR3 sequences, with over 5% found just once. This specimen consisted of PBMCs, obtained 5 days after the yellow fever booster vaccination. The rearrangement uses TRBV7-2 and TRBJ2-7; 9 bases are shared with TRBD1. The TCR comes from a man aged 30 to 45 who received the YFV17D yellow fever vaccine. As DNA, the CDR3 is TGTGCCAGCAGCAGCCGGGACAGGGCGTCCTACGAGCAGTACTTC. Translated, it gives CASSSRDRASYEQYF.